The 9 T cell receptor beta chains below were found in one sample sequenced in a study of blood T cell repertoires in COVID-19. Repertoires were generated with immunoSEQ multiplex PCR, while TCRdb's copy carries only in-frame clones and drops some. The sample holds a few hundred thousand clones, approximately 85% seen once. Sequencing was carried out using peripheral blood. These receptors all stem from a human donor in a cohort sampled during active COVID-19.

The V and J genes are TRBV10-1 and TRBJ2-7, with TRBD1 identical over 9 bases. The CDR3 sequence is 14 residues long. The V and J ends lost 6 bases and 5 bases, in that order; junction bases with no gene match: 8. The germline V gene has CDR1 WNHNN and CDR2 SYGVQD (reference sequence). The CDR3 region has the DNA TGCGCCAGCAGGGATGCCCGGGACAGGGACGAGCAGTACTTC. Translation: CASRDARDRDEQYF.

This clone was detected many times. The chain joins TRBV30 to TRBJ2-7; no reliable D call. Germline assignment: CDR1 GTSNPN and CDR2 SVGIG (reference sequence). The CDR3 consists of 15 residues. Trimming took 0 bases from V and 0 from J, leaving 12 bases between them. CDR3 residues: CAWSVMADSSYEQYF. The CDR3 DNA reads TGTGCCTGGAGTGTAATGGCGGATAGCTCCTACGAGCAGTACTTC.

The chain links TRBV5-4 to TRBJ2-1, with D maybe TRBD2 (5 bases). Germline loops: CDR1 SGHNT, CDR2 YYREEE (reference sequence). V was cut by 0 bases and J by 4 bases, with 11 bases left in between. CDR3 length: 15 residues. The CDR3 protein is CASSLAKGDYNEQFF. The CDR3 nucleotides are TGTGCCAGCAGCTTGGCCAAGGGAGATTACAATGAGCAGTTCTTC.

This clone was recorded once. The CDR3 coding sequence is TGTGCCAGTAGTGGACAGGGAAAGGGATCACCCCTCCACTTT. This translates into CASSGQGKGSPLHF. The rearrangement joins TRBV19 to TRBJ1-6; TRBD1 agrees at 8 bases. V trimming: 5 bases; J trimming: 10 bases; junction bases outside the gene matches: 7. The V gene's germline CDR1 is LNHDA and CDR2 SQIVND (reference sequence). The length of the CDR3 is 14 residues.

V is TRBV11-3 and J is TRBJ2-1; TRBD2 matches at 8 bases. Germline CDR1 SGHNT, CDR2 YENEEA. Losses at the gene ends were 3 bases for V and 8 bases for J; bases not matched to a gene: 9. The CDR3 covers 15 residues. CDR3 coding DNA: TGTGCCAGCAGCTTTTCGCTAGCGGGCGGCGATGAGCAGTTCTTC. It specifies CASSFSLAGGDEQFF.

The chain has TRBV10-2 and TRBJ2-7; 8 bases map to TRBD1. Germline-derived CDR1 and CDR2 are WSHSY and SAAADI. V lost 5 bases, J lost 4 bases, and 7 bases stayed unmatched. The CDR3 extends over 14 amino acids. CDR3 sequence (DNA): TGCGCCAGCAGTACTCAGGGGGCACGGTACGAGCAGTACTTC. Its protein product is CASSTQGARYEQYF.

J is TRBJ1-3 and V is TRBV9; D unclear. This CDR3 region has 16 residues. The V gene's germline CDR1 is SGDLS and CDR2 YYNGEE. V lost 4 bases and J lost 4, with 18 bases in between. The CDR3 is CASSPLRAPYGNTIYF. The CDR3 nucleotides read TGTGCCAGCAGCCCTTTGCGGGCTCCATACGGAAACACCATATATTTT.

This chain links TRBV7-2 with TRBJ2-3; perhaps TRBD1 as D (5 bases). The CDR3 has 15 residues. CDR1 SGHTA and CDR2 FQGNSA come from the germline V gene. Trimming pared 2 bases from V and 2 bases from J, leaving 11 bases between. The DNA for the CDR3 is TGTGCCAGCAGCTTAATACAGGTCTCCACAGATACGCAGTATTTT. Encoded protein: CASSLIQVSTDTQYF.

The chain employs TRBV15 and TRBJ2-5, with TRBD2 identical over 12 bases. Losses at the gene ends were 1 base for V and 2 bases for J; bases not matched to a gene: 2. The CDR3 consists of 16 residues. Germline CDR1 and CDR2: LNHNV and YYDKDF (reference sequence). The CDR3 bases are TGTGCCACCAGCAGAGGACTAGCGGGGGAGCAAGAGACCCAGTACTTC. Protein: CATSRGLAGEQETQYF.